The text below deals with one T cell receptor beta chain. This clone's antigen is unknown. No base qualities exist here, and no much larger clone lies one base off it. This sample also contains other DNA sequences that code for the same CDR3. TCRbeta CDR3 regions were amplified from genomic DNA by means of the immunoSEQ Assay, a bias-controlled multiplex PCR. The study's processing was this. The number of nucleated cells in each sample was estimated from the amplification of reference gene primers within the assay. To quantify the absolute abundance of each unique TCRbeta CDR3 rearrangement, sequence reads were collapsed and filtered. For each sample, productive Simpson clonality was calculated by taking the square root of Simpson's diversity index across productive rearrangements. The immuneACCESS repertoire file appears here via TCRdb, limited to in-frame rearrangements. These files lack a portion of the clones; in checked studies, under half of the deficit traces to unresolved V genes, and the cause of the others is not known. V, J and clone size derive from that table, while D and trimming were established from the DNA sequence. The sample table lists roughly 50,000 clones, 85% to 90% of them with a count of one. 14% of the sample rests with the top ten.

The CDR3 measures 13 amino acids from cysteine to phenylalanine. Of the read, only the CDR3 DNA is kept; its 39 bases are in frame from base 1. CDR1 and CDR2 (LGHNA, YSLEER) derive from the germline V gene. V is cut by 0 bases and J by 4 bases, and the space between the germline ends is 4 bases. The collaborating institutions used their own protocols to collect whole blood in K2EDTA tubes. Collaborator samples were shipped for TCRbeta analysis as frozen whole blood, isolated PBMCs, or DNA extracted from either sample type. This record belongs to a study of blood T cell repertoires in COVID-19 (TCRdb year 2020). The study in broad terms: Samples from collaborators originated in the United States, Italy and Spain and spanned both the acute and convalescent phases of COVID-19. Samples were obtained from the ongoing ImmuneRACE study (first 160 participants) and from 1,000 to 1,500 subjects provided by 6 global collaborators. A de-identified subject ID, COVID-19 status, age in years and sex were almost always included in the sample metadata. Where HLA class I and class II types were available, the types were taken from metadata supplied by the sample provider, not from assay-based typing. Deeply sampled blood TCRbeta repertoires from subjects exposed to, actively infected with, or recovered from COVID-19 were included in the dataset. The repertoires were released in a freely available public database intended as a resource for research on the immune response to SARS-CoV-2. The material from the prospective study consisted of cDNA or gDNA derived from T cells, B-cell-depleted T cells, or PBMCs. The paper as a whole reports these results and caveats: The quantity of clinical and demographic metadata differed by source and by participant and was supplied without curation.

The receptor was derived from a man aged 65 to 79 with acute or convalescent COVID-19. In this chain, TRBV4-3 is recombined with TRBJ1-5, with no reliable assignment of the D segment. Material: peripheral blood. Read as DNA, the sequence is TGCGCCAGCAGCCAAGACAGGAATCAGCCCCAGCATTTT. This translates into CASSQDRNQPQHF.